Listed below are T cell receptor beta chains from one sample, sequenced in a study of blood T cell repertoires in COVID-19. Some clones are missing from TCRdb's copy, which holds only in-frame ones; the method was immunoSEQ multiplex PCR. The sample holds approximately 35,000 clones, just under 80% seen once. Sequenced material: peripheral blood. These receptors were collected from a man aged 80 or over with acute or convalescent COVID-19. CDR3s include the opening cysteine and the closing phenylalanine or tryptophan.

v_call | cdr3_aa
TRBV7-6 | CASSFSGANEQYF
TRBV25-1 | CASSDRTGGAEDYGYTF
TRBV7-9 | CASSPVRVGSNTEAFF
TRBV11-2 | CASSLRSSGELFF
TRBV6-6 | CASTFDRDEQYF
TRBV5-1 | CATHPTRGGEIDTQYF
TRBV5-1 | CASSSGAVQETQYF
TRBV3-1/TRBV3-2 | CASRQSGDYYGYTF
TRBV11-3 | CASSRSTSGGTDTQYF
TRBV5-1 | CASSLPRQNTEAFF
TRBV6-2/TRBV6-3 | CASSSQGQGVQPQHF
TRBV7-8 | CASSLSLQGWSTDTQYF
TRBV4-3 | CASSQEWGYGMRDTQYF
TRBV6-2/TRBV6-3 | CASSYPGQNQPQHF
TRBV3-1/TRBV3-2 | CASSGDSLTSYNEQFF
TRBV6-5 | CASSYDWASLNTEAFF
TRBV24-1 | CATSDSSQETQYF
TRBV5-5 | CASSSGTGGSAQHF
TRBV6-5 | CASSYGTGGNSPLHF
TRBV11-2 | CATSFPGQIYEQYF
TRBV11-2 | CASSLLLTTEAFF
TRBV7-7 | CASSSSSGGNNEQFF
TRBV18 | CASSPRRARDEKLFF
TRBV4-2 | CASSQYQKDRGTQYF
TRBV11-2 | CASSLERGLPHEQYF
TRBV12-3/TRBV12-4 | CASRLGQSIMATF
TRBV25-1 | CASSELQGWDTEAFF
TRBV5-3 | CARSGDRGRGETQYF
TRBV3-1/TRBV3-2 | CASSWGLAGQETQYF
TRBV4-3 | CASSQAGIGNTIYF
TRBV12-3/TRBV12-4 | CASTLRNTIYF
TRBV11-2 | CASSTNLRAGGNTIYF
TRBV5-1 | CASSLPSNEQFF
TRBV4-3 | CASSQDLGSTDTQYF
TRBV30 | CAWSSTGTANQPQHF
TRBV7-7 | CASSLALTSGGIGTQYF
TRBV5-1 | CASSLGHRGGELFF
TRBV9 | CASSAYVGTANTEAFF
TRBV7-2 | CASSVAPTGVRSGNTIYF
TRBV7-2 | CASSLIYEQYF
TRBV7-2 | CASSLVPTAGGVDTQYF
TRBV19 | CASSMIQGAGNTIYF